The next 28 T cell receptor beta chains were all read from a single sample in a study of T cell responses to AZD1222 COVID-19 vaccine (dated by TCRdb to about 2021). To prepare the library, the immunoSEQ multiplex PCR assay was applied. As stored in TCRdb, this immuneACCESS dataset retains in-frame rearrangements with V and J assigned. A fraction of the clones does not appear; measured against another copy, unresolved V genes explain less than half of the discrepancy, and the remainder lacks a known reason. For this sample there are about 160,000 clones; roughly 94% appear just once. The ten most abundant clones make up 4% to 5.5% of the sample. The time point label here, explained by the study, means: baseline before first vaccination. The sample's treatment or condition label, decoded: meningococcal conjugate vaccine given as trial control. The specimen comprised peripheral blood, sampled on day 0 of MenACWY control vaccination. Receptor source: an adult in good health.

The chain employs TRBV3-1 (or the pseudogene TRBV3-2) and TRBJ1-6, with D possibly TRBD1 on 5 matching bases. Trimming took off 4 bases at V and 4 bases at J, with 8 bases between the two ends. There are 14 residues in the CDR3. Germline CDR1 reads LGHDT; CDR2 reads YNNKEL (reference sequence). In nucleotides, the CDR3 is TGTGCCAGCAGCCTACCAGGGTATAATTCACCCCTCCACTTT. Translated: CASSLPGYNSPLHF.

The chain employs TRBV2 and TRBJ1-5; no reliable D call. The V and J ends lost 7 bases and 3 bases respectively, with 10 bases between them. The germline CDR1 and CDR2 sequences are SNHLY and FYNNEI. The CDR3 consists of 13 residues. The CDR3 coding sequence is TGTGCCAGCAACCGGCAGAACAATCAGCCCCAGCATTTT. Translating it yields CASNRQNNQPQHF.

This chain links TRBV29-1 with TRBJ2-5; perhaps TRBD2 as D (5 bases). CDR3 length: 14 residues. The V end was cut by 5 bases, the J end by 3 bases, with 16 bases between. CDR1 is SQVTM, CDR2 ANQGSEA, per germline. The CDR3 loop is CSVSEGGYKETQYF. The CDR3 DNA sequence: TGCAGCGTTTCAGAGGGCGGCTATAAAGAGACCCAGTACTTC. The complete variable domain, with remaining parts taken from reference TRBV29-1 and TRBJ2-5, reads SAVISQKPSRDICQRGTSLTIQCQVDSQVTMMFWYRQQPGQSLTLIATANQGSEATYESGFVIDKFPISRPNLTFSTLTVSNMSPEDSSIYLCSVSEGGYKETQYFGPGTRLLVL.

The genes are TRBV13 and TRBJ1-1; D is unresolved. The CDR3 is 13 amino acids. Trimming took 2 bases from V and 11 from J, leaving 15 bases between them. In germline, CDR1 is PRHDT, CDR2 FYEKMQ (reference sequence). The CDR3 here is CASSLLSDGGAFF. The CDR3 DNA is TGTGCCAGCAGCTTACTTTCCGACGGTGGGGCTTTCTTT. The full variable domain, in which reference TRBV13 and TRBJ1-1 provide the parts outside the CDR3, is AAGVIQSPRHLIKEKRETATLKCYPIPRHDTVYWYQQGPGQDPQFLISFYEKMQSDKGSIPDRFSAQQFSDYHSELNMSSLELGDSALYFCASSLLSDGGAFFGQGTRLTVV.

The chain uses TRBV4-2 and TRBJ1-6, with D maybe TRBD1 (6 bases). Trimming took off 7 bases at V and 0 bases at J, with 16 bases between the two ends. Germline lookup yields CDR1 LGHNA and CDR2 YNFKEQ. This CDR3 contains 17 residues. The CDR3 here is CASNLRGQPSYNSPLHF. In DNA form, the CDR3 reads TGTGCCAGCAACCTCAGAGGACAGCCCTCCTATAATTCACCCCTCCACTTT.

The gene calls are TRBV11-1 and TRBJ2-1; possible D gene TRBD2, 6 bases. The V end lost 5 bases, the J end lost 2 bases, and 10 bases lay between the germline ends. Germline assignment: CDR1 SGHAT and CDR2 FQDESV (reference sequence). The CDR3 has 14 residues. CDR3 loop: CASSNLATYNEQFF. In DNA form, the CDR3 reads TGTGCCAGCAGCAACCTAGCGACCTACAATGAGCAGTTCTTC. Looking up the rest from reference TRBV11-1 and TRBJ2-1 gives the full variable domain: EAEVAQSPRYKITEKSQAVAFWCDPISGHATLYWYRQILGQGPELLVQFQDESVVDDSQLPKDRFSAERLKGVDSTLKIQPAELGDSAMYLCASSNLATYNEQFFGPGTRLTVL.

The V and J genes are TRBV14 and TRBJ1-3; D is unresolved. Germline V CDR1 and CDR2: SGHDN, FVKESK. This CDR3 is built from 16 residues. V shed 4 bases and J shed 0 bases, with 13 bases lying between them. The DNA of the CDR3 is TGTGCCAGCAGCCCTCAACTAGATCTCTCTGGAAACACCATATATTTT. Its protein is CASSPQLDLSGNTIYF.

CDR3 nucleotides: TGTGCCACCAGCGGGGACGGCTACTCTGGAAACACCATATATTTT. Protein product: CATSGDGYSGNTIYF. J is TRBJ1-3 and V is TRBV15; D perhaps matches TRBD1 (5 bases). CDR1 and CDR2 from the germline V gene are LNHNV and YYDKDF (reference sequence). This CDR3 comprises 15 residues. V lost 5 bases to trimming and J lost 0 bases, with 11 bases between them.

The J gene is TRBJ1-1, the V gene TRBV12-3 or TRBV12-4; 7 nucleotides align to TRBD1. V shed 6 bases, J shed 1 base, and the junction held 2 bases outside the gene matches. The CDR3 runs 13 residues. The CDR3 sequence: CASSRTGNTEAFF. The CDR3 nucleotides read TGTGCCAGCAGCAGGACAGGGAACACTGAAGCTTTCTTT.

This clone is a singleton in its sample. This chain uses TRBV29-1 with TRBJ2-7; 8 bases are a match to TRBD1. Per the germline V gene, CDR1 is SQVTM and CDR2 is ANQGSEA. CDR3 length: 15 amino acids. The V gene end was trimmed by 3 bases and the J gene end by 2 bases; junction bases not matched to a gene: 9. The DNA for the CDR3 is TGCAGCGTTGAGGATACAGGACAGGGTACCTACGAGCAGTACTTC. Translation gives CSVEDTGQGTYEQYF.

The rearrangement links TRBV6-6 to TRBJ2-7; a weak D match, TRBD1 (6 bases). Between the trimmed V and J ends, which lost 8 bases and 0 bases, there was a span of 14 bases. Germline V gives CDR1 MNHNY, CDR2 SVGAGI (reference sequence). This CDR3 is built from 14 residues. The CDR3 sequence: CASQTGYLSYEQYF. The CDR3 DNA is TGTGCCAGCCAAACAGGGTACCTCTCCTACGAGCAGTACTTC.

This chain uses TRBV7-2 with TRBJ2-7; D possibly uses TRBD1 or TRBD2 (6 bases each). The V gene's germline CDR1 is SGHTA and CDR2 FQGNSA. There are 14 residues in the CDR3. V was clipped by 2 bases and J by 6 bases, with 14 bases between them. For the CDR3, the DNA is TGTGCCAGCAGCTTAATGGGGGGCGACGGCGAGCAGTACTTC. Its translation is CASSLMGGDGEQYF.

V gene TRBV11-2 combines with J gene TRBJ1-2, with 9 nucleotides matching TRBD1. V shed 3 bases and J 8 bases; nucleotides not matched to a gene: 7. Looked up from germline, CDR1 is SGHAT and CDR2 is FQNNGV. This CDR3 is built from 14 residues. CDR3 amino acids: CASSFTGQGGGYTF. For the CDR3, the DNA is TGTGCCAGCAGCTTTACGGGACAGGGTGGCGGCTACACCTTC.

This clone was counted between two and nine times. The chain is built from TRBV7-3 and TRBJ2-7; no definite D call. The CDR3 consists of 10 residues. V dropped 9 bases and J dropped 7 bases, with 10 bases sitting between them. CDR1 SGHTA and CDR2 FQGTGA come from the germline V gene. DNA for the CDR3: TGTGCCAGGATCTGTTTGGAGCAGTACTTC. This sequence encodes CARICLEQYF.

The chain couples TRBV11-2 to TRBJ2-7, with a possible D match to TRBD2 (6 bases). The germline V and J ends were trimmed by 4 bases and 5 bases, with 15 bases remaining between them. Germline lookup yields CDR1 SGHAT and CDR2 FQNNGV. The CDR3 has 14 amino acids. CDR3: CASSSPGLLNEQYF. As DNA, the CDR3 is TGTGCCAGCAGCTCCCCGGGACTTCTCAACGAGCAGTACTTC. Full variable domain (rest looked up from reference TRBV11-2 and TRBJ2-7): EAGVAQSPRYKIIEKRQSVAFWCNPISGHATLYWYQQILGQGPKLLIQFQNNGVVDDSQLPKDRFSAERLKGVDSTLKIQPAKLEDSAVYLCASSSPGLLNEQYFGPGTRLTVT.

This clone showed up just once. The chain combines TRBV9 with TRBJ2-3; 7 bases are a match to TRBD2. The CDR3 sequence is 15 residues long. Germline V lookup: CDR1 SGDLS, CDR2 YYNGEE. Germline trimming cut 1 base from V and 6 bases from J; bases unmatched to any gene: 8. The CDR3 coding sequence is TGTGCCAGCAGCGTATCGGGCGGGAGTGGGGATACGCAGTATTTT. Protein: CASSVSGGSGDTQYF.

The chain uses TRBV19 and TRBJ2-5; maybe TRBD2 (6 bases). Looked up from germline, CDR1 is LNHDA and CDR2 is SQIVND (reference sequence). The V gene lost 4 bases and the J gene lost 1 base, with 19 bases spanning the gap. This CDR3 is built from 17 residues. Here the CDR3 reads CASSRYGDFSPQETQYF. The CDR3 DNA reads TGTGCCAGTAGTAGGTACGGGGACTTTTCTCCCCAAGAGACCCAGTACTTC.

The V gene is TRBV3-1 (or the pseudogene TRBV3-2), the J gene TRBJ2-6; the D gene could be TRBD1 or TRBD2 (5 bases each). Deletions cut 3 bases from V and 4 bases from J, with 19 bases between. CDR1 and CDR2 from the germline V gene are LGHDT and YNNKEL (reference sequence). CDR3 length: 18 residues. CDR3 nucleotide sequence: TGTGCCAGCAGCCAGCTCCCCGTTGGGGACGGAGGGGCCAACGTCCTGACTTTC. Translating it yields CASSQLPVGDGGANVLTF.

The rearrangement links TRBV18 to TRBJ2-3; 16 positions match TRBD2. Looked up from germline, CDR1 is KGHSH and CDR2 is LQKENI. The length of the CDR3 is 13 residues. V lost 6 bases, J lost 13 bases, and 4 bases stayed unmatched. This chain's CDR3 is CASSGTSGRAEYF. In DNA, the CDR3 is TGTGCCAGCTCCGGGACTAGCGGGAGGGCGGAGTATTTT.

This chain connects TRBV19 to TRBJ2-2, with D maybe TRBD1 (6 bases). Germline-derived CDR1 and CDR2 are LNHDA and SQIVND (reference sequence). CDR3 length equals 14 residues. V shed 6 bases and J shed 7 bases, with 15 bases lying between them. CDR3 amino acids: CASSPVGAGGELFF. The CDR3 bases are TGTGCCAGTAGCCCTGTGGGGGCGGGCGGGGAGCTGTTTTTT.

This rearrangement joins TRBV15 to TRBJ1-3; D is unclear. The CDR3 spans 13 residues. Germline assignment: CDR1 LNHNV and CDR2 YYDKDF (reference sequence). Trimming stripped 3 bases from V and 4 bases from J, with 7 bases between. This CDR3 reads CATSSQAGNTIYF. DNA of the CDR3: TGTGCCACCAGCAGCCAGGCAGGAAACACCATATATTTT.

This clone was detected once. The chain uses TRBV28 and TRBJ1-5; tentatively, D is TRBD1 (5 bases). This CDR3 has 14 amino acids. Trimming took off 6 bases at V and 3 bases at J, with 12 bases between the two ends. The germline V gene encodes CDR1 MDHEN and CDR2 SYDVKM. This chain's CDR3 is CASSLGGLNQPQHF. CDR3 DNA sequence: TGTGCCAGCAGCCTCGGGGGTCTCAATCAGCCCCAGCATTTT.

This sequence joins TRBV19 and TRBJ1-5; D possibly corresponds to TRBD1 (5 bases). Between the trimmed V and J ends, which lost 4 bases and 11 bases, there was a span of 18 bases. The CDR3 spans 14 residues. CDR1 and CDR2 (germline): LNHDA, SQIVND (reference sequence). The CDR3 reads CASSTSGRPEAQHF. As DNA, the CDR3 is TGTGCCAGTAGTACCTCGGGGCGTCCAGAGGCCCAGCATTTT.

The gene calls are TRBV6-5 and TRBJ1-1; no reliable D call. Germline values: CDR1 MNHEY, CDR2 SVGAGI. V dropped 8 bases and J dropped 8 bases, with 9 bases sitting between them. This CDR3 comprises 10 residues. CDR3 DNA: TGTGCCAGCCGGGTAGGGGAAGCTTTCTTT. Protein sequence: CASRVGEAFF.

This chain connects TRBV2 to TRBJ1-5; weak D call: TRBD1 (5 bases). CDR1 and CDR2 (germline): SNHLY, FYNNEI. There are 16 residues in the CDR3. V shed 8 bases and J shed 2 bases, with 19 bases lying between them. Here the CDR3 reads CASARDGGSGNQPQHF. Here the CDR3 DNA reads TGTGCCAGCGCCCGGGACGGGGGAAGCGGCAATCAGCCCCAGCATTTT.

V gene TRBV7-8 combines with J gene TRBJ1-5; D is unclear. Looked up from germline, CDR1 is SGHVS and CDR2 is FQNEAQ. The CDR3 runs to 13 residues. Deletions cut 4 bases from V and 4 bases from J, with 8 bases between. CDR3 loop: CASSSLANQPQHF. Here the CDR3 DNA reads TGTGCCAGCAGCTCCTTAGCTAATCAGCCCCAGCATTTT.

As regards this clone: The same CDR3 can be traced to other DNA sequences in this sample. The chain recombines TRBV9 with TRBJ1-1; D is uncertain. Trimming removed 4 bases from V and 1 base from J, with 11 bases in between. The germline gives CDR1 SGDLS, CDR2 YYNGEE. This CDR3 spans 14 amino acids. The CDR3 DNA reads as TGTGCCAGCAGCCCTCGCGGCGGGAACACTGAAGCTTTCTTT. Residues: CASSPRGGNTEAFF.

The chain joins TRBV27 to TRBJ2-7; 12 nucleotides agree with TRBD2. Germline V gene lookup returns CDR1 MNHEY and CDR2 SMNVEV (reference sequence). CDR3 size: 17 residues. V dropped 4 bases and J dropped 3; count of bases not matched to a gene: 10. CDR3 in amino acids: CASSSLASGRESYEQYF. The CDR3 DNA sequence: TGTGCCAGCAGTTCATTGGCTAGCGGGAGGGAAAGCTACGAGCAGTACTTC.